These 16 T cell receptor beta chains were sequenced from one sample in a study of shared clonotypes between healthy human individuals. The table came from immunoSEQ multiplex PCR; TCRdb's copy has only in-frame clones and leaves some out. The table shows roughly 1,100,000 clones, with around 76% occurring only once. Material for sequencing was memory CD4+ T cells sorted from blood. Subset given: CD45RA-negative fraction. The source is a young man in good health.

This chain links TRBV4-3 with TRBJ2-1; TRBD2 matches 11 bases. J was trimmed by 8 bases and V by 8 bases; bases with no gene match: 8. Germline V gene lookup returns CDR1 LGHNA and CDR2 YSLEER. The CDR3 has 14 residues. CDR3 amino acids: CASRQLAGVDEQFF. Here the CDR3 DNA reads TGCGCCAGCCGACAACTAGCGGGAGTCGATGAGCAGTTCTTC.

There are a few counts of this clone. The chain has TRBV30 and TRBJ2-7, with 9 bases aligning to TRBD1. V shed 5 bases and J 6 bases; nucleotides not matched to a gene: 5. The length of the CDR3 is 12 residues. The germline gives CDR1 GTSNPN, CDR2 SVGIG (reference sequence). CDR3 loop: CAWAGQGGEQYF. Written as DNA, the CDR3 is TGTGCCTGGGCGGGACAGGGAGGCGAGCAGTACTTC.

The chain recombines TRBV7-2 with TRBJ2-5; 8 bases map to TRBD1. The germline V gene has CDR1 SGHTA and CDR2 FQGNSA. Unmatched junction bases numbered 6, after V lost 4 bases and J lost 5 bases. This CDR3 contains 14 residues. CDR3 in DNA: TGTGCCAGCAGCTCCGGACAGGGTGGGGAGACCCAGTACTTC. Translated: CASSSGQGGETQYF. The full variable domain, with the rest looked up from reference TRBV7-2 and TRBJ2-5, is GAGVSQSPSNKVTEKGKDVELRCDPISGHTALYWYRQSLGQGLEFLIYFQGNSAPDKSGLPSDRFSAERTGGSVSTLTIQRTQQEDSAVYLCASSSGQGGETQYFGPGTRLLVL.

This clone occurred once. This sequence joins TRBV7-2 and TRBJ1-4; D may be TRBD1 (6 bases). Trimming removed 3 bases at V and 7 bases at J, with 18 bases between. This CDR3 contains 16 residues. Germline V gene lookup returns CDR1 SGHTA and CDR2 FQGNSA. CDR3 sequence: CASSLFGGQISEKLFF. CDR3 DNA: TGTGCCAGCAGCTTGTTTGGGGGGCAAATAAGTGAAAAACTGTTTTTT.

CDR3 coding DNA: TGTGCCTGGGGGGGGAGGCTGGGAGGCGAGCAGTACTTC. It encodes CAWGGRLGGEQYF. J is TRBJ2-7 and V is TRBV30, with a tentative D call TRBD2 (6 bases). Germline V lookup: CDR1 GTSNPN, CDR2 SVGIG (reference sequence). The CDR3 is 13 residues long. Trimming took off 5 bases at V and 6 bases at J, with 17 bases between the two ends. Filled out from reference TRBV30 and TRBJ2-7, the complete variable domain reads SQTIHQWPATLVQPVGSPLSLECTVEGTSNPNLYWYRQAAGRGLQLLFYSVGIGQISSEVPQNLSASRPQDRQFILSSKKLLLSDSGFYLCAWGGRLGGEQYFGPGTRLTVT.

There are a few counts of this clone. J is TRBJ2-1 and V is TRBV7-6; TRBD2 aligns across 14 bases. Trimming at V came to 5 bases and at J to 7 bases, leaving 7 bases not matched to a gene. Germline CDR1 is SGHVS and CDR2 is FNYEAQ. There are 16 residues in the CDR3. CDR3 loop: CASSPRGLAGDNEQFF. In DNA, the CDR3 is TGTGCCAGCAGCCCACGGGGACTAGCGGGAGATAATGAGCAGTTCTTC.

This CDR3 is CASSPRLAGDHEQYF. CDR3 in DNA: TGTGCCAGCAGCCCACGACTAGCGGGAGACCACGAGCAGTACTTC. This chain uses TRBV7-2 with TRBJ2-7, with 12 bases aligning to TRBD2. Unmatched junction bases numbered 7, after V lost 5 bases and J lost 5 bases. CDR3 length equals 15 residues. Germline loops: CDR1 SGHTA, CDR2 FQGNSA.

The chain recombines TRBV2 with TRBJ2-5; possibly TRBD1 for D (6 bases). Trimming left V 1 base short and J 5 bases short, with 11 bases between. Germline V gene sequence: CDR1 SNHLY, CDR2 FYNNEI. CDR3 length: 14 residues. The CDR3 sequence: CASSEGGPGETQYF. The CDR3 bases are TGTGCCAGCAGTGAAGGGGGGCCAGGGGAGACCCAGTACTTC.

The J gene is TRBJ1-2, the V gene TRBV15; no definite D call. The germline gives CDR1 LNHNV, CDR2 YYDKDF (reference sequence). There are 16 residues in the CDR3. V dropped 3 bases and J dropped 0 bases, with 14 bases sitting between them. Written as DNA, the CDR3 is TGTGCCACCAGCAGGGAGCTCGGACTGACTAACTATGGCTACACCTTC. It specifies CATSRELGLTNYGYTF.

The chain combines TRBV30 with TRBJ2-7; no firm D call. The germline gives CDR1 GTSNPN, CDR2 SVGIG (reference sequence). The CDR3 is 16 amino acids. Trimming stripped 0 bases from V and 3 bases from J, with 18 bases between. The CDR3 protein is CAWSVPLKVIHYEQYF. In DNA form, the CDR3 reads TGTGCCTGGAGTGTACCTTTGAAGGTTATCCACTACGAGCAGTACTTC.

This chain connects TRBV19 to TRBJ2-3; the D is unclear. The CDR3 contains 14 residues. Between the trimmed V and J ends, which lost 6 bases and 1 base, there was a span of 11 bases. Germline V CDR1 and CDR2: LNHDA, SQIVND (reference sequence). CDR3: CASSRLEGTDTQYF. DNA for the CDR3: TGTGCCAGTAGCCGCCTAGAAGGCACAGATACGCAGTATTTT.

Points on this clone: The same CDR3 also results from other DNA sequences found in this sample. The rearrangement links TRBV5-1 to TRBJ1-1; no definite D call. The CDR3 consists of 14 residues. V was shortened by 0 bases and J by 0 bases, with 6 bases between the two germline ends. CDR1 and CDR2 from the germline V gene are SGHRS and YFSETQ. The DNA for the CDR3 is TGCGCCAGCAGCTTGGTTGGGGTGAACACTGAAGCTTTCTTT. It specifies CASSLVGVNTEAFF. Drawing the rest from reference TRBV5-1 and TRBJ1-1, the complete variable domain is KAGVTQTPRYLIKTRGQQVTLSCSPISGHRSVSWYQQTPGQGLQFLFEYFSETQRNKGNFPGRFSGRQFSNSRSEMNVSTLELGDSALYLCASSLVGVNTEAFFGQGTRLTVV.

This chain links TRBV27 with TRBJ1-5, with D uncertain. This CDR3 contains 14 residues. The germline V and J ends were trimmed by 4 bases and 0 bases, with 7 bases remaining between them. Looked up from germline, CDR1 is MNHEY and CDR2 is SMNVEV (reference sequence). This chain's CDR3 is CASSSRPSNQPQHF. The DNA for the CDR3 is TGTGCCAGCAGTTCACGTCCTAGCAATCAGCCCCAGCATTTT.

This clone has a handful of counts. The rearrangement links TRBV7-9 to TRBJ1-6; D may be TRBD1 (5 bases). The CDR3 is 15 residues long. V was clipped by 1 base and J by 7 bases, with 11 bases between them. Germline values: CDR1 SEHNR, CDR2 FQNEAQ (reference sequence). The CDR3 reads CASSLGGGWNSPLHF. The CDR3 region has the DNA TGTGCCAGCAGCTTAGGGGGCGGGTGGAATTCACCCCTCCACTTT.

This clone appeared a single time. The V gene is TRBV30, the J gene TRBJ2-1; 9 positions match TRBD2. Unmatched junction bases numbered 15, after V lost 0 bases and J lost 12 bases. Germline V lookup: CDR1 GTSNPN, CDR2 SVGIG (reference sequence). This CDR3 region has 16 residues. The chain's CDR3 is CAWSVRRSSGSVGQFF. The CDR3 DNA reads as TGTGCCTGGAGTGTACGCCGGAGTAGCGGGAGCGTGGGGCAGTTCTTC.

The chain links TRBV10-1 to TRBJ2-5, with TRBD2 matching over 9 bases. The J call may be wrong; the DNA end is better matched by TRBJ2-7. The germline CDR1 and CDR2 sequences are WNHNN and SYGVQD (reference sequence). The CDR3 contains 14 residues. The CDR3 here is CALGGGGAQDEQYF. The CDR3 region has the DNA TGCGCCCTCGGGGGCGGGGGGGCGCAGGACGAGCAGTACTTC.